These 30 T cell receptor beta chains share one sample of origin, sequenced in a study of CD8+CD57+ T cells in acquired aplastic anemia. The authors sequenced patients whose flow cytometry had shown CD8+CD57+ cell expansion. TCR beta VDJ combinations and CDR3 sequences were profiled from genomic DNA. TCRdb reanalysed the reads using MiXCR and keeps one entry per CDR3 protein. The sample lists around 150,000 distinct CDR3 sequences, around 48% occurring once. The sequenced sample consisted of sorted CD4+, CD8+, or CD8+CD57+ T cells (not recorded which) from PBMCs. These receptors all stem from a human donor with aplastic anemia.

Ten or more counts support this clonotype. This chain connects TRBV9 to TRBJ2-2, with D tentatively TRBD2 (5 bases). This CDR3 has 16 amino acids. Trimming removed 2 bases at V and 4 bases at J, with 15 bases between. Germline CDR1 is SGDLS and CDR2 is YYNGEE. CDR3 sequence (DNA): TGTGCCAGCAGCGTGGACTCCCCCACGGGCACCGGGGAGCTGTTTTTT. It specifies CASSVDSPTGTGELFF.

The chain carries TRBV24-1 and TRBJ2-5; 8 bases are a match to TRBD1. The trim removed 3 bases at V and 5 bases at J, leaving 7 bases unmatched. The CDR3 contains 15 residues. Germline V lookup: CDR1 KGHDR, CDR2 SFDVKD. This CDR3 is CATSDTGQGIETQYF. The CDR3 bases are TGTGCCACCAGTGATACCGGACAGGGTATTGAGACCCAGTACTTC.

This chain connects TRBV19 to TRBJ1-1; maybe TRBD1 (6 bases). V was clipped by 5 bases and J by 1 base, with 14 bases between them. Per germline, CDR1 LNHDA and CDR2 SQIVND (reference sequence). The CDR3 contains 15 residues. DNA of the CDR3: TGTGCCAGTAGTGTCCGGGGGACACCGAACACTGAAGCTTTCTTT. Its protein product is CASSVRGTPNTEAFF.

The rearrangement links TRBV5-4 to TRBJ1-1, with D maybe TRBD1 (6 bases). The CDR3 loop spans 14 amino acids. In germline, CDR1 is SGHNT, CDR2 YYREEE (reference sequence). The V gene lost 0 bases and the J gene lost 4 bases, with 10 bases spanning the gap. The CDR3: CASSLGTEGTEAFF. CDR3 DNA: TGTGCCAGCAGCTTGGGGACAGAGGGCACTGAAGCTTTCTTT.

The rearrangement uses TRBV29-1 and TRBJ2-1; D possibly corresponds to TRBD1 (7 bases). This CDR3 contains 13 residues. Trimming shortened V by 7 bases and J by 1 base, and 11 bases separated the two germline ends. Germline CDR1 reads SQVTM; CDR2 reads ANQGSEA. CDR3 coding DNA: TGCAGCGGACAGGGACTTTCCTACAATGAGCAGTTCTTC. Its protein product is CSGQGLSYNEQFF.

This clonotype was seen repeatedly, ten times or more. For the CDR3, the DNA is TGTGCCATCCGAGCGGGAGAGGTCGGGTACGAGCAGTACTTC. This encodes CAIRAGEVGYEQYF. V and J are TRBV10-3 and TRBJ2-7, with 8 nucleotides matching TRBD2. This CDR3 comprises 14 residues. The V and J ends lost 8 bases and 4 bases, in that order; junction bases with no gene match: 10. In germline, CDR1 is ENHRY, CDR2 SYGVKD.

CDR3 in amino acids: CASSEQEETQYF. The CDR3 nucleotides read TGCGCCAGCAGTGAGCAGGAAGAGACCCAGTACTTC. This sequence joins TRBV10-2 and TRBJ2-5; D gene uncertain. This CDR3 has 12 residues. The germline V and J ends were trimmed by 2 bases and 3 bases, with 4 bases remaining between them. Germline-derived CDR1 and CDR2 are WSHSY and SAAADI.

The rearrangement uses TRBV29-1 and TRBJ2-7; TRBD2 is a possible D gene (6 bases). Germline loops: CDR1 SQVTM, CDR2 ANQGSEA. This CDR3 region has 13 residues. Trimming stripped 5 bases from V and 1 base from J, with 12 bases between. The CDR3 DNA is TGCAGCGTTTGCCCGGGGGATTCCTACGAGCAGTACTTC. Protein product: CSVCPGDSYEQYF.

The chain combines TRBV19 with TRBJ2-7; D ambiguous. V lost 5 bases and J lost 4, with 9 bases in between. The CDR3 length is 12 residues. Germline CDR1 and CDR2: LNHDA and SQIVND (reference sequence). CDR3 DNA sequence: TGTGCCAGTAGTTCTAGTTGGTACGAGCAGTACTTC. Its protein product is CASSSSWYEQYF.

V gene TRBV5-1 combines with J gene TRBJ2-5, with 7 bases identical to TRBD1. The J call is uncertain, as TRBJ2-4 better fits the DNA end. The CDR3 sequence is 14 residues long. CDR1 and CDR2 (germline): SGHRS, YFSETQ. Written as DNA, the CDR3 is TGCGCCAGCAGCTTGGTACAGGGGTCGAACATTCAGTACTTC. Protein: CASSLVQGSNIQYF.

This clonotype came up many times. This sequence joins TRBV7-9 and TRBJ2-7; either TRBD1 or TRBD2 may fit D (5 bases each). Trimming removed 3 bases from V and 0 bases from J, with 12 bases in between. Per germline, CDR1 SEHNR and CDR2 FQNEAQ (reference sequence). The CDR3 runs 15 residues. In DNA, the CDR3 is TGTGCCAGCAGCTTTCCAGGGACCTACTCCTACGAGCAGTACTTC. It encodes CASSFPGTYSYEQYF.

This clonotype appeared many times. V and J are TRBV29-1 and TRBJ2-1, with unresolved D. CDR1 and CDR2 from the germline V gene are SQVTM and ANQGSEA. This CDR3 is built from 15 residues. V was trimmed by 3 bases and J by 0 bases, leaving 12 bases between them. The chain's CDR3 is CSVDSGAYSYNEQFF. The CDR3 nucleotides are TGCAGCGTTGACTCCGGTGCCTACTCCTACAATGAGCAGTTCTTC.

The chain combines TRBV7-2 with TRBJ1-2; a weak D match, TRBD1 (5 bases). With 3 bases removed from V and 10 bases from J, the gap between germline ends came to 9 bases. This CDR3 is 11 amino acids long. Germline lookup yields CDR1 SGHTA and CDR2 FQGNSA. CDR3 loop: CASSFGGDYTF. The CDR3 DNA is TGTGCCAGCAGCTTTGGGGGTGACTACACCTTC.

This clonotype was seen at least ten times. The J gene is TRBJ2-7, the V gene TRBV5-1; D is uncertain. CDR3 length: 15 amino acids. Germline CDR1 reads SGHRS; CDR2 reads YFSETQ. Trimming stripped 4 bases from V and 6 bases from J, with 20 bases between. CDR3 sequence reads: CASSPPWVGTSEQYF. For the CDR3, the DNA is TGCGCCAGCAGCCCCCCCTGGGTTGGTACCTCCGAGCAGTACTTC.

The chain employs TRBV2 and TRBJ1-6; 7 bases are a match to TRBD1. Trimming at V came to 8 bases and at J to 8 bases, leaving 15 bases not matched to a gene. CDR1 and CDR2 (germline): SNHLY, FYNNEI. The length of the CDR3 is 16 residues. The CDR3 sequence: CASYLGAGGWDSPLHF. The CDR3 coding sequence is TGTGCCAGCTATCTCGGGGCAGGGGGTTGGGATTCACCCCTCCACTTT.

The chain joins TRBV9 to TRBJ1-2, with D uncertain. Germline CDR1 SGDLS, CDR2 YYNGEE. V was clipped by 3 bases and J by 6 bases, with 9 bases between them. The CDR3 consists of 12 residues. The CDR3: CASSAGKDGYTF. As DNA, the CDR3 is TGTGCCAGCAGCGCGGGTAAAGATGGCTACACCTTC.

This clonotype has ten or more counts. This rearrangement joins TRBV9 to TRBJ2-1; 9 bases agree with TRBD1. CDR3 length: 19 amino acids. V dropped 3 bases and J dropped 3; count of bases not matched to a gene: 16. Germline-derived CDR1 and CDR2 are SGDLS and YYNGEE. For the CDR3, the DNA is TGTGCCAGCAGCGGGACAGGGGAGGGGGCTAGGCTCGACTACAATGAGCAGTTCTTC. Amino acid sequence: CASSGTGEGARLDYNEQFF.

The rearrangement uses TRBV6-1 and TRBJ2-5; TRBD2 aligns across 8 bases. CDR3 length: 15 residues. Germline CDR1 reads MNHNS; CDR2 reads SASEGT. After removal of 7 bases from V and 2 bases from J, the junction contained 9 bases not matched to a gene. In nucleotides, the CDR3 is TGTGCCAGCACCTACCGGGGGGGGGTTCAAGAGACCCAGTACTTC. The encoded protein is CASTYRGGVQETQYF.

The CDR3 bases are TGTGCCAGCAGCCCCCGGACAGGGGGCGCGGGGGGTGAGCAGTTCTTC. This encodes CASSPRTGGAGGEQFF. The V gene is TRBV4-2, the J gene TRBJ2-1, with 11 bases lining up with TRBD1. CDR1 and CDR2 from the germline V gene are LGHNA and YNFKEQ. After removal of 4 bases from V and 9 bases from J, the junction contained 11 bases not matched to a gene. CDR3 length: 16 amino acids.

Of note for this clonotype: A junction boundary mismatches the germline segment, possibly from a read error. The J gene is TRBJ1-3, the V gene TRBV11-2; 11 bases map to TRBD1. This CDR3 contains 19 residues. From germline, CDR1 is SGHAT and CDR2 FQNNGV. The CDR3 is CASSPMPGQGDLSGNTMYF. The CDR3 bases are TGTGCCAGCAGCCCCATGCCGGGACAGGGGGACCTCTCTGGAAACACCATGTATTTT.

This clonotype was seen repeatedly, ten times or more. The chain's CDR3 is CATSAHPSDRGNTEAFF. DNA of the CDR3: TGTGCCACCAGTGCCCACCCCAGTGACAGGGGGAACACTGAAGCTTTCTTT. The chain couples TRBV24-1 to TRBJ1-1, with 8 nucleotides matching TRBD1. Per germline, CDR1 KGHDR and CDR2 SFDVKD. The CDR3 covers 17 residues. V gave up 5 bases and J gave up 1 base; unmatched junction bases: 11.

The genes are TRBV6-9 and TRBJ1-2; D ambiguous. CDR3 size: 12 residues. The V gene lost 6 bases and the J gene lost 4 bases, with 9 bases spanning the gap. Germline V gene data show CDR1 as MNHGY and CDR2 as SVAAGI. CDR3: CASRPDGYGYTF. The DNA for the CDR3 is TGTGCCAGCAGACCAGACGGCTATGGCTACACCTTC.

This clonotype occurred many times. The V and J genes are TRBV10-2 and TRBJ1-1, with D unclear. The germline V gene encodes CDR1 WSHSY and CDR2 SAAADI. The CDR3 runs to 11 residues. Trimming stripped 10 bases from V and 10 bases from J, with 16 bases between. The CDR3 is CATWGGNRAFF. CDR3 DNA sequence: TGCGCCACCTGGGGAGGGAACCGAGCTTTCTTT.

The table lists this clonotype with a few counts. The chain carries TRBV29-1 and TRBJ1-1; 7 nucleotides line up with TRBD1. CDR1 SQVTM and CDR2 ANQGSEA come from the germline V gene. The CDR3 spans 13 residues. The V gene end was trimmed by 7 bases and the J gene end by 5 bases; junction bases not matched to a gene: 10. CDR3 coding DNA: TGCAGCGCTACCGACAGGGAAGGAACTGAAGCTTTCTTT. Translated, it gives CSATDREGTEAFF.

The table lists this clonotype with a few counts. A much larger clone differs by one base, so this may be a read error. The chain has TRBV20-1 and TRBJ2-7; no reliable D call. Germline values: CDR1 DFQATT, CDR2 SNEGSKA (reference sequence). The CDR3 loop spans 10 amino acids. Trimming took off 5 bases at V and 4 bases at J, with 6 bases between the two ends. Here the CDR3 reads CSAGIYEQYF. In nucleotides, the CDR3 is TGCAGTGCTGGAATATACGAGCAGTACTTC.

This clonotype was found a few times. The chain recombines TRBV10-1 with TRBJ2-1, with D unclear. The CDR3 is made up of 14 amino acids. V lost 0 bases to trimming and J lost 5 bases, with 8 bases between them. Per germline, CDR1 WNHNN and CDR2 SYGVQD (reference sequence). The CDR3 sequence: CASSESVANNEQFF. CDR3 DNA: TGCGCCAGCAGTGAGTCAGTCGCCAACAATGAGCAGTTCTTC.

This chain joins TRBV4-1 and TRBJ1-5; D is perhaps TRBD1 (5 bases). CDR3 size: 15 residues. V was cut by 2 bases and J by 2 bases, with 10 bases left in between. Germline V gene data show CDR1 as MGHRA and CDR2 as YSYEKL. This CDR3 reads CASSQWGMGNQPQHF. The DNA of the CDR3 is TGCGCCAGCAGCCAATGGGGGATGGGCAATCAGCCCCAGCATTTT.

The rearrangement joins TRBV25-1 to TRBJ2-2; 7 positions agree with TRBD2. Germline CDR1 reads MGHDK; CDR2 reads SYGVNS. V lost 4 bases and J lost 4; bases outside the gene matches: 0. The CDR3 is 13 amino acids. For the CDR3, the DNA is TGTGCCAGCAGTGCTAGCGGCACCGGGGAGCTGTTTTTT. It specifies CASSASGTGELFF.

V gene TRBV29-1 combines with J gene TRBJ1-2; the D gene is possibly TRBD1 (6 bases). Germline CDR1 reads SQVTM; CDR2 reads ANQGSEA. The CDR3 covers 14 residues. V was pared by 4 bases and J by 6 bases, with 18 bases between. CDR3 in amino acids: CSVVMDSGADGYTF. In DNA, the CDR3 is TGCAGCGTTGTGATGGACAGTGGAGCGGATGGCTACACCTTC. The whole variable domain, remainder taken from reference TRBV29-1 and TRBJ1-2, is SAVISQKPSRDICQRGTSLTIQCQVDSQVTMMFWYRQQPGQSLTLIATANQGSEATYESGFVIDKFPISRPNLTFSTLTVSNMSPEDSSIYLCSVVMDSGADGYTFGSGTRLTVV.

This clonotype was seen only a few times. The chain combines TRBV24-1 with TRBJ2-1; a possible D gene is TRBD1 (6 bases). The CDR3 sequence is 13 residues long. The V gene lost 5 bases and the J gene lost 8 bases, with 12 bases spanning the gap. Looked up from germline, CDR1 is KGHDR and CDR2 is SFDVKD. This CDR3 reads CATSVYRVDEQFF. The DNA for the CDR3 is TGTGCCACCAGTGTTTACAGGGTCGATGAGCAGTTCTTC.